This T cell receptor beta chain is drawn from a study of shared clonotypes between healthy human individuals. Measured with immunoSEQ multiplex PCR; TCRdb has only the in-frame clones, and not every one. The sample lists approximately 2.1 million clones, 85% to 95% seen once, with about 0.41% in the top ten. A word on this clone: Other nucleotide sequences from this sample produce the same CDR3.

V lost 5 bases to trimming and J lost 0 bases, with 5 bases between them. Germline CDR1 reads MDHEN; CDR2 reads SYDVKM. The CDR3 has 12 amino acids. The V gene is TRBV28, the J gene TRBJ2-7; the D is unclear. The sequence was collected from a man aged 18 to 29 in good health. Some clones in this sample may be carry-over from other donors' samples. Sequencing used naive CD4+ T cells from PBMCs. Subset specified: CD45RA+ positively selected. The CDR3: CASSLISYEQYF. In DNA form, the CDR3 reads TGTGCCAGCAGTCTGATCTCCTACGAGCAGTACTTC. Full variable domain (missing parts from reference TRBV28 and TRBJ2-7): DVKVTQSSRYLVKRTGEKVFLECVQDMDHENMFWYRQDPGLGLRLIYFSYDVKMKEKGDIPEGYSVSREKKERFSLILESASTNQTSMYLCASSLISYEQYFGPGTRLTVT.